This record looks at one T cell receptor beta chain sequence and its context. Adults between about 18 and 89 years of age took part from under 25 US areas. Participant reports of clinical history set cohort assignment. All recovered Cohort 3 donors got two negative PCRs, got clearance, or saw symptom resolution. This entry belongs to a study of blood T cell repertoires in COVID-19. Germline loops: CDR1 LNHDA, CDR2 SQIVND (reference sequence). The ends lost 7 bases at V and 0 bases at J; junction bases unmatched: 5. This CDR3 has 15 residues. Original methodology: By means of reference gene primer amplification, nucleated cell counts were estimated. Assay used: immunoSEQ multiplex PCR; TCRdb lists only in-frame clones, some missing. V and J calls plus clone size are reproduced from that table; the DNA served to infer D and trimming. The sample gives about 150,000 clones, 86% of which show up once; under 4.5% is in the top ten.

J is TRBJ2-2 and V is TRBV19; 7 bases line up with TRBD1. The specimen was PBMCs or T cells enriched from blood (not recorded which). The receptor comes from a man between 45 and 60 years old who had recovered from COVID-19. The chain's CDR3 is CASIRTGANTGELFF. CDR3 DNA sequence: TGTGCCAGTATTAGGACAGGCGCGAACACCGGGGAGCTGTTTTTT.